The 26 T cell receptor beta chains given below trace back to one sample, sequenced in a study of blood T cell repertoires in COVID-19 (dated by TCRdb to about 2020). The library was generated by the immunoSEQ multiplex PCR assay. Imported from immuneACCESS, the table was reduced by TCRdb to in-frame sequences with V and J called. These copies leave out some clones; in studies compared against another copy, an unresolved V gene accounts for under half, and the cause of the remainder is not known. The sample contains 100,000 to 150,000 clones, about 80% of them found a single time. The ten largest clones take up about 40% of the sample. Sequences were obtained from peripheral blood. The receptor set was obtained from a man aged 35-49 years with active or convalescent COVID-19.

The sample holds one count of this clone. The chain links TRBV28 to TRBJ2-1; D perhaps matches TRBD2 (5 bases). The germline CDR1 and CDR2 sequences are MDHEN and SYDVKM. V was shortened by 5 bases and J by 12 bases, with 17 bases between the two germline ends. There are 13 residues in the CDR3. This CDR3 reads CASSSPDSHVQFF. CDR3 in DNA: TGTGCCAGCAGTAGCCCGGACTCCCATGTGCAGTTCTTC.

CDR3 bases: TGCGCCAGCAGCTTGGCCGGCGAGCAGGGTGAGCAGTTCTTC. Protein: CASSLAGEQGEQFF. The chain couples TRBV5-1 to TRBJ2-1; possible D gene TRBD1, 5 bases. The V gene lost 0 bases and the J gene lost 9 bases, with 13 bases spanning the gap. Germline loops: CDR1 SGHRS, CDR2 YFSETQ. There are 14 residues in the CDR3.

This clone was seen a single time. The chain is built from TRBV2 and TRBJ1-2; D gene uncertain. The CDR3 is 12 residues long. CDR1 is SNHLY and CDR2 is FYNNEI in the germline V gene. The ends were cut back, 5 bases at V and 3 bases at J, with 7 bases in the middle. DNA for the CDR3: TGTGCCAGCAGTTCCTTATACTATGGCTACACCTTC. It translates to CASSSLYYGYTF.

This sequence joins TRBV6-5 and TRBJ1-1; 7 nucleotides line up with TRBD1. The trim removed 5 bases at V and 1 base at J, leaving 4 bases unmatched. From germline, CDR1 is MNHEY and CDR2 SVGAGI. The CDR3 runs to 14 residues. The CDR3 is CASSLDRANTEAFF. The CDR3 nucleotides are TGTGCCAGCAGTCTAGACAGGGCGAACACTGAAGCTTTCTTT.

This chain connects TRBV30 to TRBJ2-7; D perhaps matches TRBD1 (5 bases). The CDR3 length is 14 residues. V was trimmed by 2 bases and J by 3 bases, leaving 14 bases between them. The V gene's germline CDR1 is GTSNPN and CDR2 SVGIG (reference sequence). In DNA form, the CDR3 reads TGTGCCTGGAGTTTTACAGGCGGCCTCTACGAGCAGTACTTC. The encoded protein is CAWSFTGGLYEQYF.

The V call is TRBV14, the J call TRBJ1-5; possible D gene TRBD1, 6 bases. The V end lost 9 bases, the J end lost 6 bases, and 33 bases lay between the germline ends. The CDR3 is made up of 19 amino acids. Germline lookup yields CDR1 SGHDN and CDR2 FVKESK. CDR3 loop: CARPKTQGRPHQGFQPQHF. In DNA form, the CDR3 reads TGTGCCAGACCTAAAACCCAAGGTCGTCCCCATCAGGGGTTTCAGCCCCAGCATTTT.

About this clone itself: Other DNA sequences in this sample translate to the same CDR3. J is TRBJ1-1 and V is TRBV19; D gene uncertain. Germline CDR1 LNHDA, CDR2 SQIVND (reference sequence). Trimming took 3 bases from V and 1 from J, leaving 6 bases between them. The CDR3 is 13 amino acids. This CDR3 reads CASSIRGNTEAFF. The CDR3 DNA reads TGTGCCAGTAGTATCCGGGGGAACACTGAAGCTTTCTTT.

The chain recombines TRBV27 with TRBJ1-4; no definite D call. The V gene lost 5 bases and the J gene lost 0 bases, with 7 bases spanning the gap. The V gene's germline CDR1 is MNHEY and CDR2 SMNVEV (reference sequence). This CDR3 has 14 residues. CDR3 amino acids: CASSPLSTNEKLFF. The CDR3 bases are TGTGCCAGCAGTCCACTTTCAACTAATGAAAAACTGTTTTTT. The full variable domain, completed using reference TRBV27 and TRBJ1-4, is EAQVTQNPRYLITVTGKKLTVTCSQNMNHEYMSWYRQDPGLGLRQIYYSMNVEVTDKGDVPEGYKVSRKEKRNFPLILESPSPNQTSLYFCASSPLSTNEKLFFGSGTQLSVL.

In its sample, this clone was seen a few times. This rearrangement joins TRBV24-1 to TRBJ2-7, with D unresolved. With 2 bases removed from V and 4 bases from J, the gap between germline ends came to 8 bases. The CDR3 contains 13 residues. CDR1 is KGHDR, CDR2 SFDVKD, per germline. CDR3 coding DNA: TGTGCCACCAGTGATTATAACGGTTACGAGCAGTACTTC. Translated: CATSDYNGYEQYF.

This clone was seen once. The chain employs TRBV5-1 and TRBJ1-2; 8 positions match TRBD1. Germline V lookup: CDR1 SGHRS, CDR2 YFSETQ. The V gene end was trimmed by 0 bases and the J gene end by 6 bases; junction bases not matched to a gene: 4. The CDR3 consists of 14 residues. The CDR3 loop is CASSLAGQGNGYTF. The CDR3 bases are TGCGCCAGCAGCTTGGCAGGACAGGGTAATGGCTACACCTTC.

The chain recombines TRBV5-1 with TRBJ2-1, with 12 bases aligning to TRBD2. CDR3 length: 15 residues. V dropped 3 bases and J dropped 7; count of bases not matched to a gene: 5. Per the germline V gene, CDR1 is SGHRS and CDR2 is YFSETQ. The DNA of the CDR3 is TGCGCCAGCAGCTGGAGACTAGCGGGGGCAAATGAGCAGTTCTTC. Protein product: CASSWRLAGANEQFF.

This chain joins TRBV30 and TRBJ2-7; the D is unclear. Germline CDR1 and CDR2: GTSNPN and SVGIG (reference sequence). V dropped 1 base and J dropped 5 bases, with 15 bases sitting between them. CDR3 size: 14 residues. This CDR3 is CAWSGEDARNEQYF. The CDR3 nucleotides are TGTGCCTGGAGTGGTGAGGATGCAAGGAACGAGCAGTACTTC.

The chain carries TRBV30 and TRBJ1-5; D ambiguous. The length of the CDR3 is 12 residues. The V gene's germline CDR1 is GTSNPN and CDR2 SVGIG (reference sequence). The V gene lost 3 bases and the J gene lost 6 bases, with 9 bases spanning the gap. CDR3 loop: CAWSLNGQPQHF. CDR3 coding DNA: TGTGCCTGGAGCTTAAACGGTCAGCCCCAGCATTTT.

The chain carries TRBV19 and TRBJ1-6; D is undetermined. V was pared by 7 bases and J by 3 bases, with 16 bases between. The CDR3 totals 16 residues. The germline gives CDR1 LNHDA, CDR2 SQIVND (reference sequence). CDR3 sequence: CASTRRLDDYNSPLHF. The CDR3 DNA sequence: TGTGCCAGTACTCGCAGGCTCGACGACTATAATTCACCCCTCCACTTT.

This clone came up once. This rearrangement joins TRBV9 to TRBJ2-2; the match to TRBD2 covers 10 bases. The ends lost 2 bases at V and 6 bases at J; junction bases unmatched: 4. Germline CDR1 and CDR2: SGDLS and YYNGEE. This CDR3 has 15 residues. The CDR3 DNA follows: TGTGCCAGCAGCGTCGCTAGCGGGAGTCCCGGGGAGCTGTTTTTT. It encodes CASSVASGSPGELFF.

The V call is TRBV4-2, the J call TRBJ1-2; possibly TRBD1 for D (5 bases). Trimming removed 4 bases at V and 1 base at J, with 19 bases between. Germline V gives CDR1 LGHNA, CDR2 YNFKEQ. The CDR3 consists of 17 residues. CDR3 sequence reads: CASSREGSQLINYGYTF. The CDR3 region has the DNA TGTGCCAGCAGCCGGGAGGGGAGTCAGCTAATTAACTATGGCTACACCTTC.

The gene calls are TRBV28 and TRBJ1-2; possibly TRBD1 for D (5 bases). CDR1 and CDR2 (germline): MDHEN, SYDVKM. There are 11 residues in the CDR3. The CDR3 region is CATGDFYGYTF. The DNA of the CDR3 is TGTGCAACCGGGGACTTCTATGGCTACACCTTC.

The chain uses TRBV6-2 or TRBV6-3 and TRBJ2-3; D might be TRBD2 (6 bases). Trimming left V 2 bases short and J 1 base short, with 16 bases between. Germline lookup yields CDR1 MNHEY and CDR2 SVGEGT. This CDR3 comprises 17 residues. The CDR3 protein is CASSYPTGSGGTDTQYF. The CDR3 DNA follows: TGTGCCAGCAGTTACCCGACTGGGTCGGGGGGCACAGATACGCAGTATTTT.

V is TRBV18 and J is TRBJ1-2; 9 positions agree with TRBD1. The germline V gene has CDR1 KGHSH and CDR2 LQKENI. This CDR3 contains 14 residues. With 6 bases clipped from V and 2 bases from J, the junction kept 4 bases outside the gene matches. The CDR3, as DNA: TGTGCCAGCTCCCCGGACAGGGGAAACTATGGCTACACCTTC. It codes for CASSPDRGNYGYTF.

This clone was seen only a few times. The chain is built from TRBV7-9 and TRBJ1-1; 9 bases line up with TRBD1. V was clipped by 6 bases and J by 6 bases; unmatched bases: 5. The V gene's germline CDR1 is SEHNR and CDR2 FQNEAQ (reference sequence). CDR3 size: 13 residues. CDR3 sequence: CASRQDRGAEAFF. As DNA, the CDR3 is TGTGCCAGCAGGCAAGACAGGGGGGCTGAAGCTTTCTTT. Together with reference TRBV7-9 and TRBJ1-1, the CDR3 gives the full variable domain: DTGVSQNPRHKITKRGQNVTFRCDPISEHNRLYWYRQTLGQGPEFLTYFQNEAQLEKSRLLSDRFSAERPKGSFSTLEIQRTEQGDSAMYLCASRQDRGAEAFFGQGTRLTVV.

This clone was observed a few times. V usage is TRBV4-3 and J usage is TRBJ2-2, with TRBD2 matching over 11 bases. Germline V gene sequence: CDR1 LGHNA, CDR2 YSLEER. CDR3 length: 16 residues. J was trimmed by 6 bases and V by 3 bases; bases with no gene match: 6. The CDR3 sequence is CASSHYSGGAAGELFF. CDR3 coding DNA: TGCGCCAGCAGCCACTATAGCGGGGGGGCTGCCGGGGAGCTGTTTTTT.

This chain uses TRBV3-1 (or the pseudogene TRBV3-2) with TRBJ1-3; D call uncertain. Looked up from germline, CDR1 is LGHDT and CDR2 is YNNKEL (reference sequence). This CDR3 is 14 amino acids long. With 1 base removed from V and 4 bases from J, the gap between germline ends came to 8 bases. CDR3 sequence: CASSQGEQGNTIYF. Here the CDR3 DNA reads TGTGCCAGCAGCCAAGGGGAGCAGGGAAACACCATATATTTT.

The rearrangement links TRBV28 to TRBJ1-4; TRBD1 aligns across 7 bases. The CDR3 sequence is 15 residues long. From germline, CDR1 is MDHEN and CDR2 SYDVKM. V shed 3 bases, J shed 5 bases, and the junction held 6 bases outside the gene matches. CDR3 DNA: TGTGCCAGCAGTTTCGACAGGGTCGGGAATGAAAAACTGTTTTTT. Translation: CASSFDRVGNEKLFF. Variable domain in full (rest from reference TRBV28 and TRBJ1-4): DVKVTQSSRYLVKRTGEKVFLECVQDMDHENMFWYRQDPGLGLRLIYFSYDVKMKEKGDIPEGYSVSREKKERFSLILESASTNQTSMYLCASSFDRVGNEKLFFGSGTQLSVL.

The DNA for the CDR3 is TGTGCCAGCTCACCCAGGGGGCTGGCTAATGAAAAACTGTTTTTT. Its protein is CASSPRGLANEKLFF. This sequence joins TRBV18 and TRBJ1-4, with 8 bases that match TRBD1. The CDR3 sequence is 15 residues long. J lost 3 bases, V lost 3 bases, and 3 bases had no gene match. Germline CDR1 reads KGHSH; CDR2 reads LQKENI. Using reference TRBV18 and TRBJ1-4 for the parts outside the CDR3, the full variable domain is NAGVMQNPRHLVRRRGQEARLRCSPMKGHSHVYWYRQLPEEGLKFMVYLQKENIIDESGMPKERFSAEFPKEGPSILRIQQVVRGDSAAYFCASSPRGLANEKLFFGSGTQLSVL.

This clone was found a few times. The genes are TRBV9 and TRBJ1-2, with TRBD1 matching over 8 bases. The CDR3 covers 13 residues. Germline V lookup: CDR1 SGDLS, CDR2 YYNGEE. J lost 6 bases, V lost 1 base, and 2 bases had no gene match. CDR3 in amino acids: CASSVQGANGYTF. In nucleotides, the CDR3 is TGTGCCAGCAGCGTACAGGGGGCGAATGGCTACACCTTC.

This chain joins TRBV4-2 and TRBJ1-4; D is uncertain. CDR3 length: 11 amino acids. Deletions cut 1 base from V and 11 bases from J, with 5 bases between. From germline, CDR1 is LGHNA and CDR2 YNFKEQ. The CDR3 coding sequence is TGTGCCAGCAGCCAAGGTCAGAAACTGTTTTTT. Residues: CASSQGQKLFF.